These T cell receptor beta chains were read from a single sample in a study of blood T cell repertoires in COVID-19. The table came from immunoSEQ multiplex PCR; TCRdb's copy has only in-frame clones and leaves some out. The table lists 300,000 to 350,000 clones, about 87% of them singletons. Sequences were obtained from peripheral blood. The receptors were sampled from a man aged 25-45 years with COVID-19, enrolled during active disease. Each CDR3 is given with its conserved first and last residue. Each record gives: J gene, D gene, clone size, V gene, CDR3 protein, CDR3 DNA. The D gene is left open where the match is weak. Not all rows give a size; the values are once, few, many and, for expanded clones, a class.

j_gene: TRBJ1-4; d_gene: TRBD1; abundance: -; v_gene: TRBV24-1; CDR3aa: CATSEGTGQEKLFF; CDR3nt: TGTGCCACCAGTGAGGGGACAGGGCAGGAAAAACTGTTTTTT
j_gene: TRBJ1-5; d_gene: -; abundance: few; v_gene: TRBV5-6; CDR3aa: CASSDQTGYNQPQHF; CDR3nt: TGTGCCAGCAGCGACCAAACAGGTTACAATCAGCCCCAGCATTTT
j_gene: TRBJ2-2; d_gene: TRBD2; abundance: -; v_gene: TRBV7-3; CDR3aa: CASSSRLAKYGELFF; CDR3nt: TGTGCCAGCAGCTCCCGACTAGCTAAGTACGGGGAGCTGTTTTTT
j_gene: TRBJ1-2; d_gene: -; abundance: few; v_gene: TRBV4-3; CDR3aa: CASSQDRQAGWDYGYTF; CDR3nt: TGCGCCAGCAGCCAAGATAGGCAGGCGGGGTGGGACTATGGCTACACCTTC
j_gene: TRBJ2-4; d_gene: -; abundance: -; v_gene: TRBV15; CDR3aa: CATSRDEGPTRDIQYF; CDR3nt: TGTGCCACCAGCAGAGACGAGGGCCCCACACGGGACATTCAGTACTTC
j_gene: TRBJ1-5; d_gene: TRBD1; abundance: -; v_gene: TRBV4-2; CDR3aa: CASSTQTGANQPQHF; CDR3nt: TGTGCCAGCAGTACCCAGACAGGGGCTAATCAGCCCCAGCATTTT
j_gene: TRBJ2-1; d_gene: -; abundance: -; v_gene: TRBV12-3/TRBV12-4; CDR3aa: CASSLERRGEFF; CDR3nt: TGTGCCAGCAGTTTAGAAAGGCGGGGAGAGTTCTTC
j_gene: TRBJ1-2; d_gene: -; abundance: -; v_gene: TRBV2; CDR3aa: CASSAQGYVNYGYTF; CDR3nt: TGTGCCAGCAGTGCTCAGGGTTATGTTAACTATGGCTACACCTTC
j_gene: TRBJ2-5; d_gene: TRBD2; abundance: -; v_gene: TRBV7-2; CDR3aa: CASSLAFRLAGGPGTQYF; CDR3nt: TGTGCCAGCAGCTTAGCATTTCGGCTAGCGGGAGGGCCGGGGACCCAGTACTTC
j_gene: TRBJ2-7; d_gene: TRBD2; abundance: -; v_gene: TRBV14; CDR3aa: CASRPSGAAYEQYF; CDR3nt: TGTGCCAGCAGGCCGAGCGGGGCGGCCTACGAGCAGTACTTC
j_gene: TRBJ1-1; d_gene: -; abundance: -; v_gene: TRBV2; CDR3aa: CASSEISVSNTEAFF; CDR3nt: TGTGCCAGCAGTGAAATCAGTGTTTCGAACACTGAAGCTTTCTTT
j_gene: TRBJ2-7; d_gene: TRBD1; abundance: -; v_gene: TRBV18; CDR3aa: CASSPGQTLSSYEQYF; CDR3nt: TGTGCCAGCTCACCGGGACAGACCCTAAGCTCCTACGAGCAGTACTTC
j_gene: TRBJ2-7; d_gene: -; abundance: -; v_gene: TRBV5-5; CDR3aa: CASSLGVGAVAYEQYF; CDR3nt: TGTGCCAGCAGCTTGGGCGTAGGGGCCGTAGCCTACGAGCAGTACTTC
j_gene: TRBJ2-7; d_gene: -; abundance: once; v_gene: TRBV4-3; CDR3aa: CASSQGQGSYEQYF; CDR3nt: TGCGCCAGCAGCCAAGGGCAGGGGTCCTACGAGCAGTACTTC
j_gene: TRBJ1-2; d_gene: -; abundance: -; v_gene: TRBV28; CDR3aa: CASSFRRGSVNYGYTF; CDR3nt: TGTGCCAGCAGTTTTCGGCGTGGGAGTGTTAACTATGGCTACACCTTC
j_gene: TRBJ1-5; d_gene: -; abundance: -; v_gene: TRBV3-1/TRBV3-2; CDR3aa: CASSQVGGHQPQHF; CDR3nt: TGTGCCAGCAGCCAAGTCGGAGGGCATCAGCCCCAGCATTTT
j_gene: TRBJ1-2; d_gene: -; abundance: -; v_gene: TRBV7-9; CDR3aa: CASRYGANYGYTF; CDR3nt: TGTGCCAGCAGATATGGTGCGAACTATGGCTACACCTTC
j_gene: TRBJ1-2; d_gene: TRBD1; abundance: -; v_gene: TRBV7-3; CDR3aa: CASSETRDSNGYTF; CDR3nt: TGTGCCAGCAGCGAAACCCGGGACAGCAATGGCTACACCTTC
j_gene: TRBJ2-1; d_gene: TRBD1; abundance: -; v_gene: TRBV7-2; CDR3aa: CASDLRGQGRSEQFF; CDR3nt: TGTGCCAGCGACTTAAGAGGACAGGGGAGAAGTGAGCAGTTCTTC
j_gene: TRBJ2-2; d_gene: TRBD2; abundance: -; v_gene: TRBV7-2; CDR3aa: CASSSLAGGSGELFF; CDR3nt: TGTGCCAGCAGCTCCCTAGCGGGAGGATCCGGGGAGCTGTTTTTT
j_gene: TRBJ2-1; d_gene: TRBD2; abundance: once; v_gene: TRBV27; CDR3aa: CASRNDGLAIGEQFF; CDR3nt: TGTGCCAGCAGAAACGACGGACTAGCGATAGGTGAGCAGTTCTTC
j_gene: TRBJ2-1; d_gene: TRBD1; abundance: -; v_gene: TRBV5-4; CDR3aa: CASSLTGGYNEQFF; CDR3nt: TGTGCCAGCAGCTTGACAGGGGGCTACAATGAGCAGTTCTTC
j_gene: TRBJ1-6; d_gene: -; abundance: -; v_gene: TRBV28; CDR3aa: CASRSPADTYNSPLHF; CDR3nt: TGTGCCAGCAGGTCCCCGGCGGATACCTATAATTCACCCCTCCACTTT
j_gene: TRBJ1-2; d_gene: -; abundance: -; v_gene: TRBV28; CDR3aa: CASTLSWGGTRGYTF; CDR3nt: TGTGCCAGCACCTTATCGTGGGGGGGGACACGGGGCTACACCTTC
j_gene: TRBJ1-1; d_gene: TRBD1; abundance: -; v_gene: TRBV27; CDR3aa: CASLVTGGMNTEAFF; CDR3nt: TGTGCCAGCCTAGTTACAGGGGGCATGAACACTGAAGCTTTCTTT
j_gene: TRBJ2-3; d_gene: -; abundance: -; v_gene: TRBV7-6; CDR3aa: CASSLASGDTQYF; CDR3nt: TGTGCCAGCAGCTTAGCATCGGGAGATACGCAGTATTTT